Listed here are 13 T cell receptor beta chains from one sample, sequenced in a study of blood T cell repertoires in COVID-19. This table comes from immunoSEQ multiplex PCR, and its TCRdb copy is limited to in-frame clones, with some not included. In the table there are 250,000 to 300,000 clones, more than 70% of which are singletons. The sample was peripheral blood. These receptors originate from a woman younger than 45 with COVID-19, enrolled during active disease.

This clone was detected only a few times. The rearrangement joins TRBV6-4 to TRBJ2-3; 8 bases fit TRBD2. Germline V gene sequence: CDR1 MRHNA, CDR2 SNTAGT. This CDR3 has 15 amino acids. The V and J ends lost 3 bases and 1 base, in that order; junction bases with no gene match: 3. The CDR3 protein is CASSEREEGTDTQYF. The CDR3 bases are TGTGCCAGCAGTGAGCGGGAGGAAGGCACAGATACGCAGTATTTT.

The genes are TRBV18 and TRBJ2-1; 9 positions match TRBD2. With 3 bases clipped from V and 4 bases from J, the junction kept 13 bases outside the gene matches. Germline V lookup: CDR1 KGHSH, CDR2 LQKENI. This CDR3 has 18 amino acids. Written as DNA, the CDR3 is TGTGCCAGCTCACCCCCCTTTCCCGGGACTAGCTCTTACAATGAGCAGTTCTTC. Translating gives CASSPPFPGTSSYNEQFF.

The count of this clone is one. The V gene is TRBV6-5, the J gene TRBJ2-3, with 8 bases that match TRBD1. Germline V gene lookup returns CDR1 MNHEY and CDR2 SVGAGI. The CDR3 contains 15 residues. J gave up 2 bases and V 8 bases, and 9 bases lay outside the gene matches. The CDR3 spells CASQEDRDFTDTQYF. The CDR3 DNA sequence: TGTGCCAGCCAGGAGGACAGGGACTTCACAGATACGCAGTATTTT.

In this sample, this clone turned up a few times. The chain couples TRBV7-9 to TRBJ1-1, with 7 nucleotides matching TRBD1. This CDR3 has 15 amino acids. Germline lookup yields CDR1 SEHNR and CDR2 FQNEAQ (reference sequence). V shed 5 bases, J shed 0 bases, and the junction held 6 bases outside the gene matches. For the CDR3, the DNA is TGTGCCAGCAGCCTTGGGGACAGAATGAACACTGAAGCTTTCTTT. Protein product: CASSLGDRMNTEAFF.

V gene TRBV10-3 combines with J gene TRBJ2-3; 9 bases fit TRBD2. The CDR3 spans 13 residues. V dropped 9 bases and J dropped 2; count of bases not matched to a gene: 3. Germline CDR1 reads ENHRY; CDR2 reads SYGVKD. The CDR3 reads CAMRTSATDTQYF. In nucleotides, the CDR3 is TGTGCCATGCGGACTAGCGCCACAGATACGCAGTATTTT.

V gene TRBV28 combines with J gene TRBJ1-2, with D perhaps TRBD1 (5 bases). The germline CDR1 and CDR2 sequences are MDHEN and SYDVKM. The CDR3 consists of 15 residues. Trimming stripped 1 base from V and 0 bases from J, with 9 bases between. CDR3 protein: CASSLSQGTNYGYTF. The CDR3 nucleotides are TGTGCCAGCAGTTTATCGCAGGGAACTAACTATGGCTACACCTTC.

The chain uses TRBV5-1 and TRBJ2-5; D is possibly TRBD2 (5 bases). The V end lost 4 bases, the J end lost 1 base, and 11 bases lay between the germline ends. Germline CDR1 reads SGHRS; CDR2 reads YFSETQ. This CDR3 is built from 14 residues. The CDR3 sequence is CASSPQRFQETQYF. The CDR3 bases are TGCGCCAGCAGCCCTCAGCGGTTCCAAGAGACCCAGTACTTC.

The chain combines TRBV6-5 with TRBJ1-1; 10 bases agree with TRBD1. The ends lost 6 bases at V and 11 bases at J; junction bases unmatched: 15. Germline CDR1 and CDR2: MNHEY and SVGAGI. This CDR3 region has 15 residues. The CDR3 sequence: CASRQNPGTGARAFF. In DNA, the CDR3 is TGTGCCAGCAGGCAAAATCCCGGGACAGGGGCCCGGGCTTTCTTT.

The J gene is TRBJ2-1, the V gene TRBV11-3; 13 nucleotides agree with TRBD2. Unmatched junction bases numbered 4, after V lost 5 bases and J lost 6 bases. The CDR3 is 15 amino acids. The germline CDR1 and CDR2 sequences are SGHNT and YENEEA. The DNA for the CDR3 is TGTGCCAGCAGCCCCCGGACTAGCGGGAGCAATGAGCAGTTCTTC. This sequence encodes CASSPRTSGSNEQFF.

This rearrangement joins TRBV28 to TRBJ1-2; 9 bases fit TRBD1. After removal of 2 bases from V and 8 bases from J, the junction contained 9 bases not matched to a gene. The CDR3 has 15 amino acids. Looked up from germline, CDR1 is MDHEN and CDR2 is SYDVKM. CDR3 coding DNA: TGTGCCAGCAGTTTAAGGGGACAGGGTGCTGCAGGCTACACCTTC. This gives the protein CASSLRGQGAAGYTF.

V usage is TRBV28 and J usage is TRBJ2-1, with 12 nucleotides matching TRBD2. V dropped 4 bases and J dropped 15; count of bases not matched to a gene: 4. Germline-derived CDR1 and CDR2 are MDHEN and SYDVKM. The CDR3 loop spans 12 amino acids. The chain's CDR3 is CASSSSGRAMFF. The CDR3 DNA is TGTGCCAGCAGTTCTAGCGGGAGGGCTATGTTCTTC.

The rearrangement joins TRBV18 to TRBJ2-4; 7 bases are shared with TRBD1. The germline CDR1 and CDR2 sequences are KGHSH and LQKENI. The CDR3 has 17 amino acids. Unmatched junction bases numbered 8, after V lost 1 base and J lost 2 bases. DNA for the CDR3: TGTGCCAGCTCACCACAGCTAACGACAGGGCCCAAAAACATTCAGTACTTC. Its translation is CASSPQLTTGPKNIQYF. Looking up the rest from reference TRBV18 and TRBJ2-4 gives the full variable domain: NAGVMQNPRHLVRRRGQEARLRCSPMKGHSHVYWYRQLPEEGLKFMVYLQKENIIDESGMPKERFSAEFPKEGPSILRIQQVVRGDSAAYFCASSPQLTTGPKNIQYFGAGTRLSVL.

The rearrangement links TRBV10-2 to TRBJ2-7; TRBD2 aligns across 9 bases. CDR1 WSHSY and CDR2 SAAADI come from the germline V gene. The CDR3 runs 15 residues. Trimming cost V 2 bases and J 0 bases; bases outside gene matches: 2. CDR3 in amino acids: CASSELAGHSYEQYF. CDR3 DNA sequence: TGCGCCAGCAGTGAGCTAGCGGGGCACTCCTACGAGCAGTACTTC.